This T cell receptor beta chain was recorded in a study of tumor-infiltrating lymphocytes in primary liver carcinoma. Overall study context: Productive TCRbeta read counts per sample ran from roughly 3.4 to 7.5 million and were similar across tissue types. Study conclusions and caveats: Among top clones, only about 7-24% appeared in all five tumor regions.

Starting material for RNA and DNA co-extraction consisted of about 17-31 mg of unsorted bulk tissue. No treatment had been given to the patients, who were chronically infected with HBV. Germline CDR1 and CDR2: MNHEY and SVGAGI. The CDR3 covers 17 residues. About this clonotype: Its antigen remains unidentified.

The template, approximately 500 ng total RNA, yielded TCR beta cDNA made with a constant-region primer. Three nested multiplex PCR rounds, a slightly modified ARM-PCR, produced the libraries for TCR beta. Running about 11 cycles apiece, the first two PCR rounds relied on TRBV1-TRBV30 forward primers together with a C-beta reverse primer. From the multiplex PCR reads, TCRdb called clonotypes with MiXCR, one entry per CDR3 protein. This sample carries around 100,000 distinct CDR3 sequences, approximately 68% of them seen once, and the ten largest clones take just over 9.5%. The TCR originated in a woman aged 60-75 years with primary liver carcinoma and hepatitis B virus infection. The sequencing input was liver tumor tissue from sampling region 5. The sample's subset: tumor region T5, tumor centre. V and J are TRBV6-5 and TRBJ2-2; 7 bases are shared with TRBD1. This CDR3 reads CGGRDRAPDLNTGELFF. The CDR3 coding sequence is TGTGGCGGCAGAGACAGGGCACCCGACTTGAACACCGGGGAGCTGTTTTTT.